Listed below are T cell receptor beta chains from one sample, sequenced in a study of identical twins. Using its own MiXCR run on the 5' RACE reads, TCRdb lists one record per CDR3 protein. This sample has roughly 690,000 distinct CDR3 sequences; around 21% occur once, and the top ten carry around 4.4%. The sample was also linked to a second study, of T cells expressing NK-cell markers.

Sample: PBMCs. The receptors here all came from a woman younger than 35 in good health. Both conserved end residues are part of each CDR3. D genes are given only for firm matches. Some rows mark clone size as missing; the rest say once, few, many or name a class of expanded clone.

len,j_gene,v_gene,d_gene,abundance,CDR3nt,CDR3aa
15,TRBJ2-1,TRBV3-1,TRBD2,many,TGTGCCAGCAGCCATACTAGCGGGACCTACAATGAGCAGTTCTTC,CASSHTSGTYNEQFF
15,TRBJ1-2,TRBV20-1,-,many,TGCAGTGCTGCAATGGACGGGGAGGGCTACTATGGCTACACCTTC,CSAAMDGEGYYGYTF
14,TRBJ2-4,TRBV5-6,-,many,TGTGCCAGCAGCTTGGCCACGGTCAGAGAAATAGGGGACTTC,CASSLATVREIGDF
12,TRBJ1-2,TRBV12-3/TRBV12-4,-,-,TGTGCGATCGGAGGGGCAGCAGCTGGCTACACCTTC,CAIGGAAAGYTF
18,TRBJ2-3,TRBV7-6,-,few,TGTGCCAGCAGCTTACCCGCCATGGGGGGGCGCCGGACAGATACGCAGTATTTT,CASSLPAMGGRRTDTQYF
14,TRBJ2-3,TRBV6-2/TRBV6-3,-,-,TGTGCCAGCACGGAACTTGCCACCTTAGATACGCAGTATTTT,CASTELATLDTQYF
16,TRBJ2-7,TRBV20-1,-,few,TGCAGTGCCAGTCCCGGGGTAGCCTCGACTATGTACGAGCAGTACTTC,CSASPGVASTMYEQYF
15,TRBJ1-6,TRBV5-1,TRBD1,-,TGCGCCAGCAGTTCCGGGACAGATTTCAATTCACCCCTCCACTTT,CASSSGTDFNSPLHF
13,TRBJ1-2,TRBV5-1,-,-,TGCGCCAGCAGCTTTTGGCGGTTCTATGGCTACACCTTC,CASSFWRFYGYTF
13,TRBJ2-7,TRBV6-1,TRBD2,many,TGTGCCAGCAGTGCTAGCGGGACCTACGAGCAGTACTTC,CASSASGTYEQYF
14,TRBJ2-4,TRBV14,-,-,TGTGCCAGCAGCCAAGTCGGGAGTTTGGACATTCAGTACTTC,CASSQVGSLDIQYF
16,TRBJ2-2,TRBV7-6,-,-,TGTGCCAGCAGCTTAGCTAGGCCAGAAAACACCGGGGAGCTGTTTTTT,CASSLARPENTGELFF
13,TRBJ2-7,TRBV27,-,-,TGTGCCAGCAGTTCGGGTCTCGGGTGGGAGCAGTACTTC,CASSSGLGWEQYF
14,TRBJ2-7,TRBV12-3/TRBV12-4,-,-,TGTGCCAGCAGTCGAGGGGAGAGCTCCTACGAGCAGTACTTC,CASSRGESSYEQYF
11,TRBJ2-7,TRBV29-1,-,-,TGCAGCGTGAGGACAGCCTACGAGCAGTACTTC,CSVRTAYEQYF
14,TRBJ2-1,TRBV20-1,-,few,TGCAGTGCTAGACCCGAACCCTCCTACAATGAGCAGTTCTTC,CSARPEPSYNEQFF
14,TRBJ1-1,TRBV27,-,-,TGTGCCAGCAGGGTAGGGGGGGGGTCCACTGAAGCTTTCTTT,CASRVGGGSTEAFF
13,TRBJ2-7,TRBV20-1,-,many,TGCAGTACCAACCCCCGGGGTGCCTACGAGCAGTACTTC,CSTNPRGAYEQYF